This T cell receptor (delta chain) was captured by sequencing in a study of gamma-delta T cells after stem cell transplantation. Germline V gene lookup returns CDR1 GEAIGNYY and CDR2 EKD. The CDR3 is 15 residues long. TCRdb re-processed the RT-PCR reads using CATT. The table has some 10,000 delta-chain clones, over 1% seen once. Points on this clone: This DNA's translation differs at residue 3 from TCRdb's protein, which comes from a much larger clone; a read error is likely, and the protein shown is translated from the DNA.

This chain connects TRDV2 to TRDJ1; 10 nucleotides agree with TRDD3. This TCR was recovered from a human donor. It is not recorded whose cells these are; they may come from a transplant donor. Specimen: gamma-delta T cells. The CDR3 nucleotides are TGTGCCCGTGACTCCGTACTGGGGGATGTCGATAAACTCATCTTT. As protein: CARDSVLGDVDKLIF.